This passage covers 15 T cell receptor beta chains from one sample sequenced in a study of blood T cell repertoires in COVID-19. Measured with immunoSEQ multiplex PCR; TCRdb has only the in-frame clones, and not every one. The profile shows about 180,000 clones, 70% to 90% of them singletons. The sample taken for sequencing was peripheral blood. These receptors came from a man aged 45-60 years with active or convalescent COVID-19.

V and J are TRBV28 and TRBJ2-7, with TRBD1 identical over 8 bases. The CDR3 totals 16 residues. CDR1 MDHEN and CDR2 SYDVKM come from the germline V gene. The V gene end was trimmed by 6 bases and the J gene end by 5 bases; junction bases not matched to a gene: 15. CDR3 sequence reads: CASRTLSADRVNEQYF. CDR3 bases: TGTGCCAGCAGGACCCTCTCTGCGGACAGGGTTAACGAGCAGTACTTC.

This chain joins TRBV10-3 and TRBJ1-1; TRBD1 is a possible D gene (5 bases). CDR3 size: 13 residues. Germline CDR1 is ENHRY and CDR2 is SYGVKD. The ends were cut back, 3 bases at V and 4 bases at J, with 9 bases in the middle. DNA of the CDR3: TGTGCCATCAGTGAATTGGGGCGCACTGAAGCTTTCTTT. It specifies CAISELGRTEAFF.

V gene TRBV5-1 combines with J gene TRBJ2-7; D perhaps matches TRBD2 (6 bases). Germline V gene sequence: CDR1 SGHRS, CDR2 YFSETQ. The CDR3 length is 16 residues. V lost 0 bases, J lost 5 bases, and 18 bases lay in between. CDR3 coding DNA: TGCGCCAGCAGCTTGGACCTTGCGGGGCTCTCGGACGAGCAGTACTTC. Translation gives CASSLDLAGLSDEQYF.

In DNA form, the CDR3 reads TGTGCCAGCAGCAAGGGACAGCCCCTAATCGGCTACACCTTC. Translating gives CASSKGQPLIGYTF. The rearrangement links TRBV13 to TRBJ1-2; the match to TRBD1 covers 7 bases. Germline CDR1 and CDR2: PRHDT and FYEKMQ (reference sequence). This CDR3 region has 14 residues. Trimming cost V 5 bases and J 8 bases; bases outside gene matches: 11.

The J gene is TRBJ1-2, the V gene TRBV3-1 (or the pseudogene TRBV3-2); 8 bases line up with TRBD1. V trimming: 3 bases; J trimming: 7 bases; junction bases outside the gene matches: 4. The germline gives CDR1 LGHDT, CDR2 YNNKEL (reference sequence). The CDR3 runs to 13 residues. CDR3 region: CASSHQDRAGYTF. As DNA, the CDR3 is TGTGCCAGCAGCCACCAGGACAGGGCTGGCTACACCTTC.

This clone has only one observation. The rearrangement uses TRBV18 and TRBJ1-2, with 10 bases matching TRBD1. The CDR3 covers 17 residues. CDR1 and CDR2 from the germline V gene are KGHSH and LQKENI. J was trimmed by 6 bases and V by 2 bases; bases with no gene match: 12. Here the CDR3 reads CASSPTGTGALFDGYTF. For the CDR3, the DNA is TGTGCCAGCTCACCAACCGGGACAGGGGCTCTATTTGATGGCTACACCTTC.

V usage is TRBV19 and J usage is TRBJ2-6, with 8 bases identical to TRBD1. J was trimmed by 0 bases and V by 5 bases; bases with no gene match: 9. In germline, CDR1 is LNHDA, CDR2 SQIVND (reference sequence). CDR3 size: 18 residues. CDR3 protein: CASSLGTGGGSGANVLTF. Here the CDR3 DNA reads TGTGCCAGTAGTCTTGGGACAGGAGGTGGCTCTGGGGCCAACGTCCTGACTTTC.

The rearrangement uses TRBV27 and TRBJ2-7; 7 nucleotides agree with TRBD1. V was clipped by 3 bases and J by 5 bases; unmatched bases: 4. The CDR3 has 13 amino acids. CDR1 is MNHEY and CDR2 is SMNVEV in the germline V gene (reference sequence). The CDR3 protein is CASSFRGKDEQYF. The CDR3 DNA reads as TGTGCCAGCAGTTTCAGGGGGAAAGACGAGCAGTACTTC.

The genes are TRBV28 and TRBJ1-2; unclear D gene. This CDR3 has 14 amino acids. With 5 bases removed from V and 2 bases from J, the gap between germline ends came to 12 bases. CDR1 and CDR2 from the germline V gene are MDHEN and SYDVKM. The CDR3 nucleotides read TGTGCCAGCAGTCGGGGTGGGGTGAACTATGGCTACACCTTC. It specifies CASSRGGVNYGYTF.

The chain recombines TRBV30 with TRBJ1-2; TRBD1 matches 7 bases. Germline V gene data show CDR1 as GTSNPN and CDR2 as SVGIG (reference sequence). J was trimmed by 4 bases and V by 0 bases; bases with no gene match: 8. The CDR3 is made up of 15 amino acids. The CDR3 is CAWSVETGLIYGYTF. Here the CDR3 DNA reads TGTGCCTGGAGTGTTGAGACAGGGTTAATCTATGGCTACACCTTC.

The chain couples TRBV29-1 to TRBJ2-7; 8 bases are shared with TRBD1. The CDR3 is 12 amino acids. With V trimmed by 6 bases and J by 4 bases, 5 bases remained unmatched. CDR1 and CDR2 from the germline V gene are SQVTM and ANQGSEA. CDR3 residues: CSVVGQGYEQYF. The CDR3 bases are TGCAGCGTCGTAGGACAGGGTTACGAGCAGTACTTC.

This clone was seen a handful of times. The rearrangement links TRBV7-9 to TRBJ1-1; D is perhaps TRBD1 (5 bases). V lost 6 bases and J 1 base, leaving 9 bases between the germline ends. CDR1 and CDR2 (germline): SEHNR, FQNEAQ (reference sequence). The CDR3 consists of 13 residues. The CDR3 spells CASSYGQNTEAFF. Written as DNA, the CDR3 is TGTGCCAGCAGTTACGGACAGAACACTGAAGCTTTCTTT.

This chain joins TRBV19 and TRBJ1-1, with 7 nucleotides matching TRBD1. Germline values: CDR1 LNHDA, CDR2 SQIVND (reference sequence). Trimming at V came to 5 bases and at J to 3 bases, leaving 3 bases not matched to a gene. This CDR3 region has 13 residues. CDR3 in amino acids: CASSADRDTEAFF. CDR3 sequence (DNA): TGTGCCAGTAGTGCTGACAGGGACACTGAAGCTTTCTTT.

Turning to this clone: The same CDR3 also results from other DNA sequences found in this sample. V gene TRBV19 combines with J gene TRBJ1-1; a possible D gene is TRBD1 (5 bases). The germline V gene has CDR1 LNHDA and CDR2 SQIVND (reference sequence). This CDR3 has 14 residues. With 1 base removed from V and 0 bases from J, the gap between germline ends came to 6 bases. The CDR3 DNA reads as TGTGCCAGTAGTATAGGACAGATGAACACTGAAGCTTTCTTT. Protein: CASSIGQMNTEAFF.

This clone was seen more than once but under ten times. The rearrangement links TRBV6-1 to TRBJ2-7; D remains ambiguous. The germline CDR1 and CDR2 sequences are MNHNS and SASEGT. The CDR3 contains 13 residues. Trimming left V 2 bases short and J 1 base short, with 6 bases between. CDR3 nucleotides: TGTGCCAGCAGTGAATCCGGTTCCTACGAGCAGTACTTC. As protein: CASSESGSYEQYF.